This T cell receptor (beta chain) derives from a study of early T cells in non-severe SARS-CoV-2 infection. In TCRdb, the 5' RACE reads were re-called with MiXCR into one record per CDR3 protein. This table holds roughly 64,000 distinct CDR3 sequences, about 10% found once. The CDR3 extends over 18 amino acids. V lost 0 bases and J 3 bases, leaving 17 bases between the germline ends. Germline V lookup: CDR1 LGHNA, CDR2 YSLEER. This clonotype has just a few counts. Source: whole blood, taken at baseline. This TCR was recovered from an adult who was a healthcare worker with PCR-confirmed SARS-CoV-2 infection or an uninfected control (not recorded which). The chain recombines TRBV4-3 with TRBJ1-4; D is unclear. In DNA form, the CDR3 reads TGCGCCAGCAGCCAAGATCCTATAGAGAGTTCGGCTAATGAAAAACTGTTTTTT. This gives the protein CASSQDPIESSANEKLFF.